This T cell receptor beta chain was sequenced during a study of T cell responses to AZD1222 COVID-19 vaccine. Findings of the study overall: Repertoires were obtained only post-peak T cell response. Spike-wide vaccine-associated CD4 TCRs dominated at 160-218 and 743-854. Donors in the cohort were predominantly white British and more often female, and clonal diversity was possibly underestimated. Reports indicate that nearly half of spike-specific TCRs are directed at unmutated variant regions.

V was clipped by 2 bases and J by 7 bases, with 7 bases between them. The CDR3 runs 12 residues. The germline V gene has CDR1 SGHRS and CDR2 YFSETQ. With regard to this clone: The antigen remains undetermined.

Assay: immunoSEQ multiplex PCR; the TCRdb copy retains only in-frame clones and omits some. The table records 100,000 to 150,000 clones, roughly 91% of them present only once. This clonotype was sampled from an adult in good health. The chain joins TRBV5-1 to TRBJ2-1; no clear D gene. The sequencing here drew on peripheral blood, taken on day 0 of AZD1222 vaccination. CDR3 residues: CASSLTRNEQFF. The CDR3 coding sequence is TGCGCCAGCAGCTTAACACGAAATGAGCAGTTCTTC. The variable domain in full, completed from reference TRBV5-1 and TRBJ2-1, reads KAGVTQTPRYLIKTRGQQVTLSCSPISGHRSVSWYQQTPGQGLQFLFEYFSETQRNKGNFPGRFSGRQFSNSRSEMNVSTLELGDSALYLCASSLTRNEQFFGPGTRLTVL.